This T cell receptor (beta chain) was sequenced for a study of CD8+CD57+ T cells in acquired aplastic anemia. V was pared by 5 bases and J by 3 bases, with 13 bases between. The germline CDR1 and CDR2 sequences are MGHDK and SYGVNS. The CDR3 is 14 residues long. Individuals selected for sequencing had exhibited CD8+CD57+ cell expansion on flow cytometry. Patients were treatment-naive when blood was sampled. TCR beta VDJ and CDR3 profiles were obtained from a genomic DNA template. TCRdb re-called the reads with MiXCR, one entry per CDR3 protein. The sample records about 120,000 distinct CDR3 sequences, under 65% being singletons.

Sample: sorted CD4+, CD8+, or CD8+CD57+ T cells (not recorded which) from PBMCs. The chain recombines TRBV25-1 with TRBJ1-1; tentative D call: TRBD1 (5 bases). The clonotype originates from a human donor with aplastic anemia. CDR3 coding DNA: TGTGCCAGCAGTAACATGGGGCGGGACACTGAAGCTTTCTTT. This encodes CASSNMGRDTEAFF.